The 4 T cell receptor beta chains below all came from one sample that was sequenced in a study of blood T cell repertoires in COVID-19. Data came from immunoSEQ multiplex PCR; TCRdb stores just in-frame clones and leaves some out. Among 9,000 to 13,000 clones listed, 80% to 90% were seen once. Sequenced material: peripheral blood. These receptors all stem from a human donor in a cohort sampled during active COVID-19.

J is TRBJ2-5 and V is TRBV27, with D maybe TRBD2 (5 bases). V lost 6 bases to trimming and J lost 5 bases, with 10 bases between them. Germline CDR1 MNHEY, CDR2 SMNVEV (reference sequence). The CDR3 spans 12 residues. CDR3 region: CASRTSWETQYF. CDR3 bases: TGTGCCAGCAGAACTAGTTGGGAGACCCAGTACTTC.

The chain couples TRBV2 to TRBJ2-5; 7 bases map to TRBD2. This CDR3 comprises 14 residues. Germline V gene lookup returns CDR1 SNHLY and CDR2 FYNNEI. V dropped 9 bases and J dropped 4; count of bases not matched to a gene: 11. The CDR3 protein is CARIAPREGETQYF. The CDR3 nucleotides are TGTGCCAGAATTGCGCCGAGGGAGGGAGAGACCCAGTACTTC.

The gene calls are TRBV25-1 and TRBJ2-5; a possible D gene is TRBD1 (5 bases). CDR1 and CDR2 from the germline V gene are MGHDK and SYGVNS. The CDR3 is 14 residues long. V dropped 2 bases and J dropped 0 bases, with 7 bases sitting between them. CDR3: CASSEKGHQETQYF. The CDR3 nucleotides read TGTGCCAGCAGTGAAAAGGGGCACCAAGAGACCCAGTACTTC.

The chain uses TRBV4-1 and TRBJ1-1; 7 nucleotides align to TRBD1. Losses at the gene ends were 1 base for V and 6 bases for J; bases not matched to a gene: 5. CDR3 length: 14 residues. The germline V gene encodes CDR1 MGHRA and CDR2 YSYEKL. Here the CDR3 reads CASSQGGGGAEAFF. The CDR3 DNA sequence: TGCGCCAGCAGCCAAGGAGGGGGCGGGGCTGAAGCTTTCTTT.